This T cell receptor beta chain was obtained from a study of blood T cell repertoires in COVID-19. The CDR3 sequence is 8 residues long. Method: immunoSEQ multiplex PCR; TCRdb's copy keeps in-frame clones and lacks some. The table has approximately 330,000 clones, 90% seen once. The receptor was derived from a woman in her thirties or forties with COVID-19, enrolled during active disease. Sequenced sample: peripheral blood. The chain has TRBV21-1 and TRBJ1-1; the DNA was not compared with TRBD1, the D call given in the table. TRBV21-1 is shown as a pseudogene. In DNA, the CDR3 is TGTGCCATCAAAAAAGCTTTCTTT. Its translation is CAIKKAFF.